Listed below are T cell receptor beta chains from one sample, sequenced in a study of cytomegalovirus exposure and HLA in healthy donors. Measured with immunoSEQ multiplex PCR; TCRdb has only the in-frame clones, and not every one. The sample carries around 190,000 clones, roughly 85% recorded once. Specimen: PBMCs. The receptors derive from a woman between 50 and 59 years old in good health and CMV-seronegative. Both conserved end residues are part of each CDR3. D genes are given only for firm matches. Clone size, where shown, is once, few, many, or a class for clones that have expanded.

>TRBJ1-1|NA|TRBV4-1|NA
TGCGCCAGCAGCCAAGGGGGACTGAAGGGGTTGAACACTGAAGCTTTCTTT
CASSQGGLKGLNTEAFF
>TRBJ1-4|TRBD1|TRBV28|NA
TGTGCCAGCAGTACAGGGGGCAGGGGGGGAATTTTT
CASSTGGRGGIF
>TRBJ2-7|NA|TRBV5-6|NA
TGTGCCAGCAGCCTGGACAGCGGCGAGCAGTACTTC
CASSLDSGEQYF
>TRBJ2-3|TRBD1|TRBV19|NA
TGTGCCAGTAGCCTCCTGGGACAGGGTGCTCATACGCAGTATTTT
CASSLLGQGAHTQYF
>TRBJ1-5|TRBD1|TRBV27|NA
TGTGCCAGCAGTTTATCCAGGGGGAGTAGCAATCAGCCCCAGCATTTT
CASSLSRGSSNQPQHF
>TRBJ2-3|NA|TRBV28|NA
TGTGCCAGCGGGGGAGGGGGTTTTAGCACAGATACGCAGTATTTT
CASGGGGFSTDTQYF
>TRBJ2-3|TRBD1|TRBV7-9|NA
TGTGCCAGCAGCTTAGCGCGTGTCGGGACAGGGACCACAGATACGCAGTATTTT
CASSLARVGTGTTDTQYF
>TRBJ1-3|NA|TRBV7-7|NA
TGTGCCAGCAGCTTAGGGACAACTGGAAACACCATATATTTT
CASSLGTTGNTIYF
>TRBJ2-7|TRBD1|TRBV28|NA
TGTGCCAGCAGGGACCGACAGGGGGTCTGGGAGCAGTACTTC
CASRDRQGVWEQYF
>TRBJ2-5|TRBD2|TRBV19|NA
TGTGCCAGTAGTACCACGGGGGGTCTACTCCAGGAGACCCAGTACTTC
CASSTTGGLLQETQYF
>TRBJ2-1|TRBD2|TRBV4-1|NA
TGCGCCAGCAGCCAAGAAAGGACTAGCGGGAGGTCTTATGAGCAGTTCTTC
CASSQERTSGRSYEQFF
>TRBJ2-3|TRBD1|TRBV28|NA
TGTGCCAGCACCCTGACAGGGATCGCAGATACGCAGTATTTT
CASTLTGIADTQYF
>TRBJ2-3|NA|TRBV7-2|NA
TGTGCCAGCAGCTTAGAGGGGGGGCACACAGATACGCAGTATTTT
CASSLEGGHTDTQYF
>TRBJ2-5|TRBD2|TRBV18|NA
TGTGCCAGCTCGCCCTTGAGTTCCGCGGGAGGGCGGCGTCAAGAGACCCAGTACTTC
CASSPLSSAGGRRQETQYF
>TRBJ2-7|TRBD1|TRBV15|NA
TGTGCCACCAGCAGGGACAGGGTCGGGGAGCAGTACTTC
CATSRDRVGEQYF
>TRBJ2-1|TRBD2|TRBV28|NA
TGTGCCAGCAGTCTTAGCGGGAGTTGGGATGAGCAGTTCTTC
CASSLSGSWDEQFF
>TRBJ1-5|NA|TRBV6-5|NA
TGTGCCAGCAGGACGAGGGTCGAACAGCCCCAGCATTTT
CASRTRVEQPQHF
>TRBJ2-7|TRBD2|TRBV5-1|NA
TGCGCCAGCAGCGTTGGACTAGCGGGAGAATTCGCCTACGAGCAGTACTTC
CASSVGLAGEFAYEQYF
>TRBJ2-1|NA|TRBV5-1|NA
TGCGCCAGCAGCTTGGGGCTAGTGGGACTCAATGAGCAGTTCTTC
CASSLGLVGLNEQFF
>TRBJ1-1|TRBD1|TRBV29-1|NA
TGCAGCGTTGAAGGACTTCGGGACAGTGCTCTCTTT
CSVEGLRDSALF
>TRBJ1-1|NA|TRBV28|once
TGTGCCAGCACGAGAAGTCGCACTGAAGCTTTCTTT
CASTRSRTEAFF
>TRBJ2-1|TRBD2|TRBV15|NA
TGTGCCACCAGCAGACTTTCTAGCGGCCCGAAGCAGTTCTTC
CATSRLSSGPKQFF
>TRBJ2-3|TRBD1|TRBV5-6|NA
TGTGCCAGCAGCTTGAGAGGACAGGGGCGGTCGGATACGCAGTATTTT
CASSLRGQGRSDTQYF
>TRBJ2-1|TRBD2|TRBV29-1|NA
TGCAGCGGGACCAAGCGGGAGAGTCACAATGAGCAGTTCTTC
CSGTKRESHNEQFF
>TRBJ1-2|TRBD1|TRBV6-6|NA
TGTGCCAGCAGTTACTCGACAGGGGGGAACTATGGCTACACCTTC
CASSYSTGGNYGYTF
>TRBJ2-7|TRBD2|TRBV4-1|NA
TGCGCCAGCAGCCAGATGGGGTCTAGCGGACTACCCTACGAGCAGTACTTC
CASSQMGSSGLPYEQYF
>TRBJ2-7|NA|TRBV7-2|NA
TGTGCCAGCAGCCAGGACTACAGCTCCTACGAGCAGTACTTC
CASSQDYSSYEQYF
>TRBJ2-1|TRBD2|TRBV7-3|NA
TGTGCCAGCAGCGTGGCTAGCGGCCCTGAGCAGTTCTTC
CASSVASGPEQFF
>TRBJ2-5|TRBD1|TRBV5-1|few
TGCGCCAGCAGTTACGGACAGGCTCAAGAGACCCAGTACTTC
CASSYGQAQETQYF
>TRBJ2-7|NA|TRBV5-4|NA
TGTGCCAGCAGCTTGTTTGAACAGTCCTACGAGCAGTACTTC
CASSLFEQSYEQYF
>TRBJ1-2|TRBD1|TRBV23-1|NA
TGCGCCAGCCCCGGGACAGGCCCTTATGGCTACACCTTC
CASPGTGPYGYTF
>TRBJ2-5|NA|TRBV7-3|once
TGTGCCAGCAGCTTAGAACTGGCGTCTGGGGGGCAGTACTTC
CASSLELASGGQYF
>TRBJ2-5|TRBD1|TRBV5-1|once
TGCGCCAGCAGCTTTAACAGGGGGCGAATAGAGACCCAGTACTTC
CASSFNRGRIETQYF
>TRBJ2-1|NA|TRBV4-3|NA
TGCGCCAGCAGCCAAGAGGAGACGTTCCCCAATGAGCAGTTCTTC
CASSQEETFPNEQFF
>TRBJ2-7|NA|TRBV7-3|NA
TGTGCCAGCAGCTTAATGCCGGGGGGCGACTACGAGCAGTACTTC
CASSLMPGGDYEQYF
>TRBJ2-7|NA|TRBV6-1|NA
TGTGCCAGCAGCGACCCCCCCGCGGGGAGACAGTACTTC
CASSDPPAGRQYF
>TRBJ2-7|NA|TRBV6-1|NA
TGTGCCAGCACGTTCAGGGGGGCCCGTTACGAGCAGTACTTC
CASTFRGARYEQYF
>TRBJ2-7|NA|TRBV7-8|NA
TGTGCCAGCAGCCGCCTCAGGGGAGTGACCTCCTACGAGCAGTACTTC
CASSRLRGVTSYEQYF
>TRBJ2-7|NA|TRBV4-3|NA
TGCGCCAGCAGCCAAGATCGACCCAGCGACGAGCAGTACTTC
CASSQDRPSDEQYF
>TRBJ2-7|NA|TRBV7-3|NA
TGTGCCAGCAGCTCTCTTAGGGGAGAGCAGTACTTC
CASSSLRGEQYF
>TRBJ1-1|NA|TRBV4-2|NA
TGTGCCAGCAGCCAAGCGGAGGGGCTTCACACTGAAGCTTTCTTT
CASSQAEGLHTEAFF
>TRBJ2-7|TRBD1|TRBV30|NA
TGTGCCTGGGGACAGGGGGTATACGAGCAGTACTTC
CAWGQGVYEQYF
>TRBJ2-2|TRBD1|TRBV7-9|NA
TGTGCCAGCGGGACAGGGATCACCGGGGAGCTGTTTTTT
CASGTGITGELFF
>TRBJ2-3|TRBD2|TRBV19|NA
TGTGCCAGTAGTATCGGAGCGGGAGGAGCAGATACGCAGTATTTT
CASSIGAGGADTQYF
>TRBJ2-1|NA|TRBV7-8|NA
TGTGCCAGCAGCTCCCCTGGGGGAGGGGGTGAGCAGTTCTTC
CASSSPGGGGEQFF
>TRBJ2-1|TRBD2|TRBV7-2|NA
TGTGCCAGCACCTCCGTTAGCGGGGTCTACAATGAGCAGTTCTTC
CASTSVSGVYNEQFF
>TRBJ1-4|NA|TRBV9|NA
TGTGCCAGCAGCGTAGGTGGCAGGGGAATTGAAAAACTGTTTTTT
CASSVGGRGIEKLFF
>TRBJ1-1|NA|TRBV10-3|NA
TGTGCCATCAAGGGGGAAGGATCAACTGAAGCTTTCTTT
CAIKGEGSTEAFF
>TRBJ2-4|TRBD1|TRBV6-5|NA
TGTGCCAGCAGTTATACAGGGGATTTTTCCAAAAACATTCAGTACTTC
CASSYTGDFSKNIQYF
>TRBJ1-1|TRBD1|TRBV5-1|NA
TGCGCCAGCAGCCTACAGGGGTCTGACACTGAAGCTTTCTTT
CASSLQGSDTEAFF
>TRBJ1-3|TRBD1|TRBV30|NA
TGTGCCTGCCAGGGGGGAAATGGAAACACCATATATTTT
CACQGGNGNTIYF
>TRBJ1-1|NA|TRBV28|once
TGTGCCAGCAGTTTATCTCGTCGACAGACCCCCTGGAACACTGAAGCTTTCTTT
CASSLSRRQTPWNTEAFF
>TRBJ2-1|NA|TRBV14|NA
TGTGCCAGCAGCCAATCGGGAGTCAGCTCCTACAATGAGCAGTTCTTC
CASSQSGVSSYNEQFF
>TRBJ2-5|NA|TRBV28|NA
TGTGCCAGCACCTCGGGTCTGTTAGAGACCCAGTACTTC
CASTSGLLETQYF
>TRBJ2-7|TRBD2|TRBV28|NA
TGTGCCAGCGGCGCCGGGACTAGCGTCTCCTACGAGCAGTACTTC
CASGAGTSVSYEQYF
>TRBJ2-5|NA|TRBV19|NA
TGTGCCAGTAGTCACCGGGGCCAAGAGACCCAGTACTTC
CASSHRGQETQYF
>TRBJ1-2|TRBD1|TRBV4-3|NA
TGCGCCAGCAGCCAAGATACAGGGGGCTACGGCTGCACCTTC
CASSQDTGGYGCTF
>TRBJ1-1|TRBD1|TRBV29-1|NA
TGCAGCGTTGATAGCGGACAGGGGGCAGCTGAAGCTTTCTTT
CSVDSGQGAAEAFF
>TRBJ2-2|TRBD2|TRBV4-2|once
TGTGCCAGCAGCCAGCTCTTAGCGGGACCGAACACCGGGGAGCTGTTTTTT
CASSQLLAGPNTGELFF
>TRBJ2-3|NA|TRBV7-3|NA
TGTGCCAGCAGCTTAGCGGGAAGCACAGATACGCAGTATTTT
CASSLAGSTDTQYF